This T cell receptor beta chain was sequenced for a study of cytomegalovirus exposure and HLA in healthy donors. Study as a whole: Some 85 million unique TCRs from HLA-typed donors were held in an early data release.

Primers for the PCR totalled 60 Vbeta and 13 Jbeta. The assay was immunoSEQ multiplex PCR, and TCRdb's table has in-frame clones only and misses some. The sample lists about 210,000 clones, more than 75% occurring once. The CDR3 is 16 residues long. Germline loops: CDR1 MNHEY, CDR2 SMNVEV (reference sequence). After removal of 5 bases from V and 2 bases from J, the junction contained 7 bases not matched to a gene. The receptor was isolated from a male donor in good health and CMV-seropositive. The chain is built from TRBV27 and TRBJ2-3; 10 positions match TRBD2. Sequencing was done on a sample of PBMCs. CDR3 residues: CASSPELAGVTDTQYF. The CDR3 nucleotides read TGTGCCAGCAGTCCGGAGCTAGCGGGGGTCACAGATACGCAGTATTTT.